Listed below are T cell receptor beta chains from one sample, sequenced in a study of T-cell memory formation after mild COVID-19. TCRdb itself ran the 5' RACE reads through MiXCR, one entry per CDR3 protein. Here the sample spans roughly 600,000 distinct CDR3 sequences, 18% being singletons. Sequencing input: PBMCs or a T cell subset sorted from them (not recorded which). Every receptor here comes from an adult woman who had mild COVID-19 (a few samples of this study predate the infection). Cell type and time point are not known. Each CDR3 is given with its conserved first and last residue. Each record gives: clone size, V gene, J gene, D gene, CDR3 DNA, CDR3 protein. A D gene is named only where the DNA matches it firmly. Size tells how often a clone was seen (once, few, many) or the class of an expanded clone, and some rows leave it out.

-	TRBV5-1	TRBJ2-7	TRBD1	TGCGCCAGCAAACTGACAGGGGCGGGCGAGCAGTACTTC	CASKLTGAGEQYF
-	TRBV18	TRBJ1-1	-	TGTGCCAGCTCCTTAGGGGGTATCACTGAAGCTTTCTTT	CASSLGGITEAFF
-	TRBV7-2	TRBJ2-5	-	TGTGCCAGCAGCTTAACTAGGTGGTCTACAGAGACCCAGTACTTC	CASSLTRWSTETQYF
few	TRBV20-1	TRBJ2-7	-	TGCAGTGCTACGGACGGGGAGCCCTACGAGCAGTACTTC	CSATDGEPYEQYF
few	TRBV5-1	TRBJ2-4	-	TGCGCCAGCAGCTTCAGAGAAGCTCGAGCCAAAAACATTCAGTACTTC	CASSFREARAKNIQYF
-	TRBV5-1	TRBJ2-1	-	TGCGCCAGCAGCTTGGAACACAATGAGCAGTTCTTC	CASSLEHNEQFF
-	TRBV28	TRBJ2-1	TRBD1	TGTGCCAGCAGGCGCCGGGACAGGGGGCTGAATGAGCAGTTCTTC	CASRRRDRGLNEQFF
few	TRBV14	TRBJ1-2	TRBD1	TGTGCCAGCAGCCAAGCCAGGACAGGGTTTGGCTACACCTTC	CASSQARTGFGYTF
many	TRBV7-3	TRBJ2-3	TRBD2	TGTGCCAGCAGTTTACTAGCGGGGGGATCAGATACGCAGTATTTT	CASSLLAGGSDTQYF
few	TRBV7-9	TRBJ2-1	TRBD2	TGTGCCAGCAGCATCCGGACTAGCGGGAACTACAATGAGCAGTTCTTC	CASSIRTSGNYNEQFF
-	TRBV3-1	TRBJ1-2	TRBD1	TGTGCCAGCAGCCAAGGGAGCCAGGGGGATGGCTACACCTTC	CASSQGSQGDGYTF
-	TRBV4-2	TRBJ2-4	TRBD1	TGTGCCAGCAGCCAAACCCGGACAGGGAAAAACATTCAGTACTTC	CASSQTRTGKNIQYF
many	TRBV7-7	TRBJ2-5	TRBD2	TGTGCTAGCAGCGGGTCTTGGGGGGGTCAAGAGACCCAGTACTTC	CASSGSWGGQETQYF
few	TRBV4-3	TRBJ1-2	TRBD1	TGCGCCAGCAGCCAAGATTCGGGGACAGAGCCGTATGGCTACACCTTC	CASSQDSGTEPYGYTF
-	TRBV20-1	TRBJ2-5	-	TGCAGTGCAGAACTTAGCGGCCAGGGGACCCAGTACTTC	CSAELSGQGTQYF
few	TRBV5-1	TRBJ2-1	TRBD2	TGCGCCAGCAGCATCGGACTAGCGGGTTCGATGGTCAATGAGCAGTTCTTC	CASSIGLAGSMVNEQFF
few	TRBV5-6	TRBJ1-3	-	TGTGCCAGCAGCTCCCCAGAGGAGGGGCGAGGAAACACCATATATTTT	CASSSPEEGRGNTIYF
few	TRBV5-1	TRBJ2-7	-	TGCGCCAGCAGCTTGACAGCTCCGTCCTACGAGCAGTACTTC	CASSLTAPSYEQYF
-	TRBV6-5	TRBJ1-5	-	TGTGCCAGCAGATTGGACAGTAGCAATCAGCCCCAGCATTTT	CASRLDSSNQPQHF
few	TRBV2	TRBJ1-4	-	TGTGCCAGCCGTAACAGCGGTGAAAAACTGTTTTTT	CASRNSGEKLFF
-	TRBV19	TRBJ1-2	-	TGTGCCAGTAGTATCTCTCCCGGGACCTATGGCTACACCTTC	CASSISPGTYGYTF
-	TRBV2	TRBJ1-1	-	TGTGCCAGCAGCCTAGAAGTCAGTCGGACTGAAGCTTTCTTT	CASSLEVSRTEAFF
few	TRBV4-2	TRBJ1-1	-	TGTGCCAGCAGCCAAGACCTGACAGTGGGTATATCTGAAGCTTTCTTT	CASSQDLTVGISEAFF
few	TRBV7-9	TRBJ2-7	TRBD1	TGTGCCAGCAGCTTAGATGGGACAGGGGTTCTCGAGCAGTACTTC	CASSLDGTGVLEQYF
many	TRBV27	TRBJ2-1	-	TGTGCCAGCTTCCAGAGGTATGAGCAGTTCTTC	CASFQRYEQFF
-	TRBV15	TRBJ1-2	-	TGTGCCACAACCGCGAGAAAACAAGGCGGCTACACCTTC	CATTARKQGGYTF
-	TRBV7-8	TRBJ2-5	-	TGTGCCAGCGGGAGCGGCGGGACCCAGTACTTC	CASGSGGTQYF
-	TRBV4-3	TRBJ2-7	-	TGCGCCAGCAGCCCTTTCGGACGGTTCTACGAGCAGTACTTC	CASSPFGRFYEQYF
-	TRBV4-3	TRBJ2-1	TRBD2	TGCGCCAGCAGCCAAGATGGGGGCCTAGCGGGAGGTTTGGTTGAGCAGTTCTTC	CASSQDGGLAGGLVEQFF
-	TRBV27	TRBJ2-1	-	TGTGCCAGCAGTTTAAGGCGGGGTGAGCAGTTCTTC	CASSLRRGEQFF
many	TRBV18	TRBJ2-2	TRBD2	TGTGCCAGCTCACCACCGGGACTAGCGGGAGGAACCACCGGGGAGCTGTTTTTT	CASSPPGLAGGTTGELFF
few	TRBV20-1	TRBJ2-1	-	TGCAGTGCTAGAGTCTGGCTGGACAATGAGCAGTTCTTC	CSARVWLDNEQFF
-	TRBV24-1	TRBJ2-2	TRBD1	TGTGCCACCAGTGATTCCCGGGACAGACCCACCGGGGAGCTGTTTTTT	CATSDSRDRPTGELFF
many	TRBV7-8	TRBJ2-5	-	TGTGCCAGCAGCTTAGGCCCGGGCGGCCTACAAGAGACCCAGTACTTC	CASSLGPGGLQETQYF
few	TRBV6-5	TRBJ2-1	TRBD2	TGTGCCAGCAGTTACCTAGCGGGAGGGAGGGATGAGCAGTTCTTC	CASSYLAGGRDEQFF
-	TRBV4-2	TRBJ2-1	-	TGTGCCAGCAGCCAAGATGGAACTGTAAGCTCCTACAATGAGCAGTTCTTC	CASSQDGTVSSYNEQFF
-	TRBV12-3/TRBV12-4	TRBJ2-1	TRBD1	TGTGCCAGCAGCTCCGGGACAGGGGATAAGTTCTTC	CASSSGTGDKFF
few	TRBV19	TRBJ1-1	-	TGTGCCAGTAGTAAGTTTGGCAGGAGGGACACTGAAGCTTTCTTT	CASSKFGRRDTEAFF
-	TRBV5-6	TRBJ1-1	-	TGTGCCAGCAGCTTGCTCCGCACGAACACTGAAGCTTTCTTT	CASSLLRTNTEAFF
few	TRBV7-6	TRBJ2-7	-	TGTGCCAGCAGCTTAGAATCCCGGAGCTCCTACGAGCAGTACTTC	CASSLESRSSYEQYF
-	TRBV7-3	TRBJ1-2	-	TGTGCCAGCAGCTTGTCCCGAAACTATGGCTACACCTTC	CASSLSRNYGYTF